A single sample gave rise to the 3 T cell receptor beta chains below, sequenced in a study of T-cell reconstitution after alpha-beta-depleted transplantation in children (dated by TCRdb to 2015 to 2016). The library was built by means of PCR. Sequenced using an Illumina HiSeq 2500. Molecular barcoding was employed in the preparation of TCR libraries, with unique molecular identifiers being used to normalize TCRbeta repertoire quantification. Using fastp trimming at Q25 and MiXCR clonotype assembly, TCRdb reanalyzed the public sequencing data and kept in-frame beta chains. Rows with one shared CDR3 protein collapse into an entry with the most common genes and DNA. The sample records roughly 790,000 distinct CDR3 sequences, around 15% of which are singletons. About 4.6% of the sample rests with the top ten. What this sample's treatment or condition label stands for: allogeneic hematopoietic cell transplantation with graft depleted of TCRalphabeta T cells and CD19 B cells.

The sequences come from PBMCs, mostly from graft donor cells, collected 360 days after TCRalphabeta/CD19-depleted stem cell transplant. The receptors originated from a male patient younger than 18 who had a stem cell transplant for acute lymphoblastic leukemia, so the T cells may come from the graft donor.

The gene calls are TRBV2 and TRBJ2-7; D gene uncertain. The CDR3 covers 16 residues. Trimming removed 8 bases from V and 2 bases from J, with 22 bases in between. Per the germline V gene, CDR1 is SNHLY and CDR2 is FYNNEI. As DNA, the CDR3 is TGTGCCAGCGAAGGGATCTCTAGTCCTACCCCCTACGAGCAGTACTTC. Translating gives CASEGISSPTPYEQYF.

This clonotype occurred many times. J is TRBJ1-4 and V is TRBV12-3 or TRBV12-4; TRBD1 matches 7 bases. Losses at the gene ends were 4 bases for V and 5 bases for J; bases not matched to a gene: 7. This CDR3 contains 15 residues. The CDR3 coding sequence is TGTGCCAGCAGTTCCCCCGGGACAGCGAATGAAAAACTGTTTTTT. This codes for CASSSPGTANEKLFF.

This clonotype was recorded a few times. Since the CDR3 does not end with the conserved phenylalanine or tryptophan, this likely comes from a read error. It is unclear where the CDR3 begins or ends on the DNA, so no DNA is shown, and the CDR3 is as TCRdb lists it. The J gene is TRBJ2-4, the V gene TRBV29-1; the DNA was not used to check the table's D call, TRBD1. The CDR3 adds up to 9 amino acids, both ends counted. CDR1 and CDR2 from the germline V gene are SQVTM and ANQGSEA. The CDR3 spells CSVSGTESS.